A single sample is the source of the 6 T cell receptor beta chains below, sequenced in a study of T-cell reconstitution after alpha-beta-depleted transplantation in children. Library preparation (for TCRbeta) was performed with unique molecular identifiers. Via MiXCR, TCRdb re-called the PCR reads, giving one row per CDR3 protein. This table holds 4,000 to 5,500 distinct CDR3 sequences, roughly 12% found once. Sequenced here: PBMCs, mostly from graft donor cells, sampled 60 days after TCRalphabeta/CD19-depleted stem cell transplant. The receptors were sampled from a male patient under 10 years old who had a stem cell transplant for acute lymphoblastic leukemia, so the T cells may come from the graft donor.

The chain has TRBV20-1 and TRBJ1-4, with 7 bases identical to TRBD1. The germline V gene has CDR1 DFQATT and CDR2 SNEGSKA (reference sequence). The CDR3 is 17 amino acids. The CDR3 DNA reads TGCTGCGCTAGAGAGGGGAGCAGGGGGTATACTAATGAAAAACTGTTTTTT. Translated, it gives CCAREGSRGYTNEKLFF.

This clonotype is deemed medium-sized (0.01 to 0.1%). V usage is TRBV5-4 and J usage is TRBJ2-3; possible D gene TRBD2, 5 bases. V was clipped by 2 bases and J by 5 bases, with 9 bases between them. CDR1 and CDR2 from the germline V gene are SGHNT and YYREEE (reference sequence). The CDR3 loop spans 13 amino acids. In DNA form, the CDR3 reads TGTGCCAGCAGCTTTGAACGGGGAGATACGCAGTATTTT. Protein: CASSFERGDTQYF.

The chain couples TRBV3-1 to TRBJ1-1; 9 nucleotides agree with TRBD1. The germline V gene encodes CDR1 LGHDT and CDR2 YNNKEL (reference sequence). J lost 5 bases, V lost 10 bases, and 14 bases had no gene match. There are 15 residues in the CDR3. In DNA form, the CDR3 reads TGTGCCACCACCACCCAAGTGACAGGGGGGACTGAAGCTTTCTTT. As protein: CATTTQVTGGTEAFF.

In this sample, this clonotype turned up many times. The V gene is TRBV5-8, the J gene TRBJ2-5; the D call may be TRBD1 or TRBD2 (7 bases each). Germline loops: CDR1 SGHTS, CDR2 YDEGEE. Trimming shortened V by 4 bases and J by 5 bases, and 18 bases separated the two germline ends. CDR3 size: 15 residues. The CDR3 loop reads CASSPLQGGGETQYF. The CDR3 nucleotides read TGTGCCAGCAGCCCTCTTCAGGGGGGGGGGGAGACCCAGTACTTC.

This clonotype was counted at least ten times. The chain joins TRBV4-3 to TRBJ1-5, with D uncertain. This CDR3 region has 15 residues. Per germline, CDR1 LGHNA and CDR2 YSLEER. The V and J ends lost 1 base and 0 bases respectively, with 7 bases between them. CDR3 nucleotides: TGCGCCAGCAGCCAAGGGGTTAATAGCAATCAGCCCCAGCATTTT. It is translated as CASSQGVNSNQPQHF.

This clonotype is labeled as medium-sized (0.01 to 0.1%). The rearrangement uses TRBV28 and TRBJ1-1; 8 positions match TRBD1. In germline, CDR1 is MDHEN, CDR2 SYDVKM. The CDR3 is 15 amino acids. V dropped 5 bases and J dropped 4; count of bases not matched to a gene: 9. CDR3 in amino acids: CASSVPDRVITEAFF. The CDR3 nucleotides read TGTGCCAGCAGTGTACCGGACAGGGTAATCACTGAAGCTTTCTTT.